These 2 T cell receptor beta chains share one sample of origin, sequenced in a study of cytomegalovirus exposure and HLA in healthy donors. Amplification used 60 Vbeta primers and 13 Jbeta primers. Clones were sequenced by immunoSEQ multiplex PCR, and TCRdb holds only the in-frame ones, with some missing. In the table there are roughly 120,000 clones, 70% of which are singletons. The sample consisted of PBMCs. Receptors were obtained from a man aged 30 to 45 in good health and CMV-seropositive.

The chain employs TRBV28 and TRBJ1-1, with D possibly being TRBD1 (5 bases). The CDR3 has 16 amino acids. The germline V gene has CDR1 MDHEN and CDR2 SYDVKM. Deletions cut 1 base from V and 0 bases from J, with 12 bases between. The chain's CDR3 is CASSLLMQGLNTEAFF. The CDR3 nucleotides are TGTGCCAGCAGTTTATTAATGCAGGGTTTGAACACTGAAGCTTTCTTT.

The V gene is TRBV2, the J gene TRBJ2-7; 15 bases line up with TRBD2. Trimming cost V 6 bases and J 5 bases; bases outside gene matches: 8. Germline-derived CDR1 and CDR2 are SNHLY and FYNNEI. This CDR3 is built from 16 residues. The chain's CDR3 is CASRVGLAGGPHEQYF. DNA of the CDR3: TGTGCCAGCAGGGTAGGACTAGCGGGGGGGCCCCACGAGCAGTACTTC.